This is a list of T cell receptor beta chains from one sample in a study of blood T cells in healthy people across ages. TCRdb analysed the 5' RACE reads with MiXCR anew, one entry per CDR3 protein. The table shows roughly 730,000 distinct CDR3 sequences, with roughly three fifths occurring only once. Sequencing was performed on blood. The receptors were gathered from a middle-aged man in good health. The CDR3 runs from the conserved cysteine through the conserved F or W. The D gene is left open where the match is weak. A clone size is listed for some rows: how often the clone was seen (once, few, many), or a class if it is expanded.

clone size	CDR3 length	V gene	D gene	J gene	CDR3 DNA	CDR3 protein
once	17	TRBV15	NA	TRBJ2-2	TGTGCCACCAGCAGAGATCTAGCAAGGGCGAACACCGGGGAGCTGTTTTTT	CATSRDLARANTGELFF
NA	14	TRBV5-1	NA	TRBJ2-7	TGCGCCAGCAGCTTGGACGGACAACCCTACGAGCAGTACTTC	CASSLDGQPYEQYF
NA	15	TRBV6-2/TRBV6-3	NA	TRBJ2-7	TGTGCCAGCAGTCGTCCGGGACGGTTCTCCTACGAGCAGTACTTC	CASSRPGRFSYEQYF
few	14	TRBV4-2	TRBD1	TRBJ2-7	TGTGCCAGCAGCCCCTTTCCAGGGGGCAACGAGCAGTACTTC	CASSPFPGGNEQYF
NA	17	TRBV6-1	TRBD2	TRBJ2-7	TGTGCCAGCTCTGCTTTGGGATTCGGGAGGCCCGACTACGAGCAGTACTTC	CASSALGFGRPDYEQYF
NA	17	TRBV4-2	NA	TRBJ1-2	TGTGCCAGCAGCCAACCTTTCGACAGGACTAATAACTATGGCTACACCTTC	CASSQPFDRTNNYGYTF
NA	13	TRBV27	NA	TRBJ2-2	TGTGCCAGCAGTTTACTTGGATCCGGGGAGCTGTTTTTT	CASSLLGSGELFF
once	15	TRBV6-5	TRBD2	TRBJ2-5	TGTGCCAGCAGTTACTCACTAGCGGACGGAGAGACCCAGTACTTC	CASSYSLADGETQYF
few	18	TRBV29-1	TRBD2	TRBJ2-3	TGCAGCGCCCGTCAATCAGCGGGAGGAATTGCCGGCACAGATACGCAGTATTTT	CSARQSAGGIAGTDTQYF
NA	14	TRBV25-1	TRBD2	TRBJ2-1	TGTGCCAGCAGTTGGGCGGGAGAAGTCAATGAGCAGTTCTTC	CASSWAGEVNEQFF
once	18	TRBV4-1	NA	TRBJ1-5	TGCGCCAGCAGCCAGATTGGTCGGAGCCGAAGGGGCAATCAGCCCCAGCATTTT	CASSQIGRSRRGNQPQHF
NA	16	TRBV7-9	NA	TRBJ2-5	TGTGCCAGCAGCTCCAGGGTAGCGGACAAACAAGAGACCCAGTACTTC	CASSSRVADKQETQYF
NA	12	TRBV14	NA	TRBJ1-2	TGTGCCAGCAGCCAAAACAGGAATGGCTACACCTTC	CASSQNRNGYTF
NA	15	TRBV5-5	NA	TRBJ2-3	TGTGCCAGCAGCTTGACGGGGGTCATCACAGATACGCAGTATTTT	CASSLTGVITDTQYF
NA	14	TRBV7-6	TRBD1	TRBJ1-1	TGTGCCAGCAGCTCTGCGACAGGGGTCACTGAAGCTTTCTTT	CASSSATGVTEAFF
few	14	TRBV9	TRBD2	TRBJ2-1	TGTGCCAGCAGCTCCCGGACTAGCGTCGATGAGCAGTTCTTC	CASSSRTSVDEQFF
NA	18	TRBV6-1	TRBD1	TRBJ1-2	TGTGCCAGCGTCTCTTTTGTGACGGGACAGGGATATACCTATGGCTACACCTTC	CASVSFVTGQGYTYGYTF
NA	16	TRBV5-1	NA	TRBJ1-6	TGCGCCAGCAGCTTGGCGGAAAGCTCCTATAATTCACCCCTCCACTTT	CASSLAESSYNSPLHF
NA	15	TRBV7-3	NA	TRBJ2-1	TGTGCCAGCAGCGGGACCAGCGCGACGCGCGATGAGCAGTTCTTC	CASSGTSATRDEQFF
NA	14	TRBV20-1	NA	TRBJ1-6	TGCAGTGCTAGGCGAACAGGGCAAGCCTCACCCCACCACTTT	CSARRTGQASPHHF
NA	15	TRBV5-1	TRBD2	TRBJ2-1	TGCGCCAGCAGCTTGGCTTTTGCGGGGGAGAATGAGCAGTTCTTC	CASSLAFAGENEQFF
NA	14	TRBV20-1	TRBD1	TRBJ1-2	TGCAGTGCTACCAGGACAGGGAAAGACTATGGCTACACCTTC	CSATRTGKDYGYTF
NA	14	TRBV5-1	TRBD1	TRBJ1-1	TGCGCCAGCACCCCAACAGGGGGGAGCACTGAAGCTTTCTTT	CASTPTGGSTEAFF
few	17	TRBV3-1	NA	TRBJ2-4	TGTGCCAGCAGCCCCCCTAGTTGGGGGATAGCCAAAAACATTCAGTACTTC	CASSPPSWGIAKNIQYF
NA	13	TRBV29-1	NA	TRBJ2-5	TGCAGCGTTCAAGAGGGTGTAGGGACTGCTCAGTACTTC	CSVQEGVGTAQYF
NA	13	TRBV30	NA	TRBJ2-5	TGTGCCTGGGGACAGTATGAACAAGAGACCCAGTACTTC	CAWGQYEQETQYF
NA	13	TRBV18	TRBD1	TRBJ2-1	TGTGCCATCTCACGGGACAGCTACAATGAGCAGTTCTTC	CAISRDSYNEQFF
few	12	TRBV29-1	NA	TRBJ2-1	TGCAGCGTTGAACACCTGTACAATGAGCAGTTCTTC	CSVEHLYNEQFF
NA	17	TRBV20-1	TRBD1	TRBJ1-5	TGCAGTGCTCAATCCGGGACAGGGGTGGGAAGCAATCAGCCCCAGCATTTT	CSAQSGTGVGSNQPQHF
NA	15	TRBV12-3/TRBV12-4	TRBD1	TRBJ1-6	TGTGCCAGCAGTCCGGGACAGGGGAGGAAATCACCCCTCCACTTT	CASSPGQGRKSPLHF
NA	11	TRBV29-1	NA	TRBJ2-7	TGCAGCGTGGGGGACCCGCTGGAGCAGTACTTC	CSVGDPLEQYF
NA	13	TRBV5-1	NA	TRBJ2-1	TGCGCCAGCAGCTACCACACCAGCAATGAGCAGTTCTTC	CASSYHTSNEQFF